One sample yielded the 30 T cell receptor beta chains listed below, sequenced in a study of cytomegalovirus exposure and HLA in healthy donors. The PCR had 60 Vbeta and 13 Jbeta primers. TCRdb keeps only in-frame clones here, not all; method: immunoSEQ multiplex PCR. The repertoire includes about 140,000 clones, around 79% of them detected once, and 5% to 8.5% sits in the top ten. Input material: PBMCs. The receptors originated from a man aged 40-50 years in good health and CMV-seropositive.

This sequence joins TRBV19 and TRBJ1-1; D unclear. CDR1 is LNHDA and CDR2 is SQIVND in the germline V gene (reference sequence). V was cut by 5 bases and J by 5 bases, with 12 bases left in between. This CDR3 comprises 13 residues. DNA of the CDR3: TGTGCCAGTAGTGGGTCTGAGAGGACTGAAGCTTTCTTT. It is translated as CASSGSERTEAFF.

The chain has TRBV6-5 and TRBJ2-7; weak D call: TRBD1 (5 bases). Germline V gives CDR1 MNHEY, CDR2 SVGAGI. CDR3 size: 13 residues. The germline V and J ends were trimmed by 8 bases and 3 bases, with 14 bases remaining between them. For the CDR3, the DNA is TGTGCCAGCTCTGGAAGGGGTGACTACGAGCAGTACTTC. This gives the protein CASSGRGDYEQYF.

CDR3 DNA sequence: TGTGCCAGCAGCCCCCACGAGTCTTCACCCCTCCACTTT. It yields the protein CASSPHESSPLHF. This sequence joins TRBV7-9 and TRBJ1-6; D is uncertain. Germline loops: CDR1 SEHNR, CDR2 FQNEAQ (reference sequence). V lost 5 bases and J lost 9, with 11 bases in between. The CDR3 covers 13 residues.

The genes are TRBV5-4 and TRBJ2-7; TRBD1 matches 8 bases. The CDR3 has 14 amino acids. V lost 6 bases and J lost 1; bases outside the gene matches: 6. The V gene's germline CDR1 is SGHNT and CDR2 YYREEE (reference sequence). The CDR3 bases are TGTGCCAGCAACGCGAGACAGGGGTCCTACGAGCAGTACTTC. Its protein product is CASNARQGSYEQYF.

This clone showed up just once. V usage is TRBV29-1 and J usage is TRBJ2-1, with 7 nucleotides matching TRBD2. The V gene's germline CDR1 is SQVTM and CDR2 ANQGSEA. Trimming cost V 6 bases and J 2 bases; bases outside gene matches: 13. This CDR3 is built from 16 residues. CDR3 DNA sequence: TGCAGCGTCATCGTTCTAGCGGCTGAAACCTACAATGAGCAGTTCTTC. Its translation is CSVIVLAAETYNEQFF.

Details on this clone: The junction shows a germline mismatch at one end, possibly a read error. V usage is TRBV7-9 and J usage is TRBJ1-1; D remains ambiguous. The CDR3 loop spans 13 amino acids. CDR1 is SEHNR, CDR2 FQNEAQ, per germline (reference sequence). The CDR3 here is CSSSQADETEAFF. DNA of the CDR3: TGTTCCAGCAGCCAGGCCGACGAGACTGAAGCTTTCTTT.

The chain has TRBV28 and TRBJ2-7, with TRBD1 matching over 7 bases. From germline, CDR1 is MDHEN and CDR2 SYDVKM. The CDR3 runs to 14 residues. Trimming cost V 6 bases and J 4 bases; bases outside gene matches: 9. CDR3 coding DNA: TGTGCCAGCAGATTGGGGGCAGGGGGTTACGAGCAGTACTTC. This translates into CASRLGAGGYEQYF. Full variable domain (rest looked up from reference TRBV28 and TRBJ2-7): DVKVTQSSRYLVKRTGEKVFLECVQDMDHENMFWYRQDPGLGLRLIYFSYDVKMKEKGDIPEGYSVSREKKERFSLILESASTNQTSMYLCASRLGAGGYEQYFGPGTRLTVT.

This chain links TRBV10-3 with TRBJ1-1, with 9 bases identical to TRBD1. Germline CDR1 reads ENHRY; CDR2 reads SYGVKD. V lost 1 base to trimming and J lost 4 bases; unmatched junction nucleotides: 7. There are 16 residues in the CDR3. The CDR3 protein is CAISEWSGQGLTEAFF. For the CDR3, the DNA is TGTGCCATCAGTGAGTGGTCTGGACAGGGGCTCACTGAAGCTTTCTTT.

The chain couples TRBV29-1 to TRBJ2-1; 14 bases map to TRBD2. Germline assignment: CDR1 SQVTM and CDR2 ANQGSEA. J lost 5 bases, V lost 5 bases, and 8 bases had no gene match. CDR3 length: 16 residues. The CDR3 here is CSVRTSGRTTDNEQFF. The CDR3 DNA reads as TGCAGCGTTAGGACTAGCGGGAGGACAACCGACAATGAGCAGTTCTTC.

The V call is TRBV6-5, the J call TRBJ2-1; 9 bases map to TRBD2. V dropped 0 bases and J dropped 3; count of bases not matched to a gene: 3. The CDR3 totals 16 residues. CDR1 and CDR2 from the germline V gene are MNHEY and SVGAGI. The CDR3 nucleotides are TGTGCCAGCAGTTACTCGGGCGGGGGGGGCTACAATGAGCAGTTCTTC. Amino acid sequence: CASSYSGGGGYNEQFF.

The rearrangement uses TRBV29-1 and TRBJ2-7, with 15 bases matching TRBD2. CDR1 and CDR2 from the germline V gene are SQVTM and ANQGSEA. Trimming took 4 bases from V and 0 from J; bases not matched to a gene: 7. The CDR3 runs to 17 residues. DNA for the CDR3: TGCAGCGTTGGGGGACTAGCGGGAGGCCTCGGCTCCTACGAGCAGTACTTC. This gives the protein CSVGGLAGGLGSYEQYF.

CDR3 DNA sequence: TGTGCCAGCAGCTTAACCTCAGGGTCTGGAAACACCATATATTTT. The encoded protein is CASSLTSGSGNTIYF. The chain carries TRBV11-3 and TRBJ1-3; D might be TRBD1 (5 bases). Germline CDR1 reads SGHNT; CDR2 reads YENEEA. This CDR3 comprises 15 residues. Trimming pared 2 bases from V and 1 base from J, leaving 9 bases between.

The chain is built from TRBV29-1 and TRBJ2-7; D not certain. Germline V gives CDR1 SQVTM, CDR2 ANQGSEA. V was clipped by 7 bases and J by 5 bases, with 21 bases between them. CDR3 size: 14 residues. CDR3 in amino acids: CSAESTDKPHEQYF. CDR3 DNA sequence: TGCAGCGCCGAAAGCACAGACAAACCCCACGAGCAGTACTTC.

The chain employs TRBV30 and TRBJ1-2, with 9 bases fitting TRBD1. CDR3 length: 18 residues. With 3 bases clipped from V and 8 bases from J, the junction kept 22 bases outside the gene matches. Germline-derived CDR1 and CDR2 are GTSNPN and SVGIG (reference sequence). The chain's CDR3 is CAWSELSQPGTGQGGYTF. CDR3 nucleotides: TGTGCCTGGAGCGAACTTTCTCAGCCGGGGACAGGGCAAGGGGGCTACACCTTC.

The CDR3 sequence is CASSPPQGQGYQPQHF. The CDR3 bases are TGTGCCAGCTCACCACCGCAGGGACAGGGGTACCAGCCCCAGCATTTT. This chain uses TRBV18 with TRBJ1-5; the match to TRBD1 covers 10 bases. With 0 bases clipped from V and 7 bases from J, the junction kept 6 bases outside the gene matches. Germline V gene sequence: CDR1 KGHSH, CDR2 LQKENI. The length of the CDR3 is 16 residues.

CDR3 in DNA: TGCAGCGCTGGGCCATCGAGCTCTGGAAACACCATATATTTT. The encoded protein is CSAGPSSSGNTIYF. The chain joins TRBV29-1 to TRBJ1-3; no definite D call. Germline loops: CDR1 SQVTM, CDR2 ANQGSEA. V was cut by 7 bases and J by 0 bases, with 13 bases left in between. The CDR3 consists of 14 residues. The complete variable domain, with remaining parts taken from reference TRBV29-1 and TRBJ1-3, reads SAVISQKPSRDICQRGTSLTIQCQVDSQVTMMFWYRQQPGQSLTLIATANQGSEATYESGFVIDKFPISRPNLTFSTLTVSNMSPEDSSIYLCSAGPSSSGNTIYFGEGSWLTVV.

This rearrangement joins TRBV7-2 to TRBJ2-3; D not certain. The CDR3 spans 16 residues. Trimming removed 1 base from V and 4 bases from J, with 15 bases in between. Germline CDR1 SGHTA, CDR2 FQGNSA. The CDR3 bases are TGTGCCAGCAGCTTAGGACGCCGGGTAATGGCAGATACGCAGTATTTT. Protein product: CASSLGRRVMADTQYF.

The CDR3 is CASSSGQASSYEQYF. CDR3 DNA sequence: TGTGCCAGTAGTAGTGGACAGGCAAGCTCCTACGAGCAGTACTTC. The J gene is TRBJ2-7, the V gene TRBV19; 7 nucleotides match TRBD1. V gave up 4 bases and J gave up 0 bases; unmatched junction bases: 6. The CDR3 is made up of 15 amino acids. CDR1 LNHDA and CDR2 SQIVND come from the germline V gene (reference sequence).

The chain joins TRBV29-1 to TRBJ1-4; a weak D match, TRBD1 (6 bases). The V end was cut by 5 bases, the J end by 5 bases, with 15 bases between. Germline V CDR1 and CDR2: SQVTM, ANQGSEA. The CDR3 loop spans 14 amino acids. CDR3 loop: CSVLGDTSNEKLFF. In DNA form, the CDR3 reads TGCAGCGTTTTGGGGGACACCTCGAATGAAAAACTGTTTTTT.

This chain connects TRBV11-2 to TRBJ2-3; TRBD1 is a possible D gene (6 bases). Per the germline V gene, CDR1 is SGHAT and CDR2 is FQNNGV. The CDR3 covers 15 residues. Trimming removed 1 base at V and 2 bases at J, with 10 bases between. The CDR3 spells CASSLGTVPTDTQYF. DNA for the CDR3: TGTGCCAGCAGCTTAGGGACAGTCCCCACAGATACGCAGTATTTT.

This chain connects TRBV5-6 to TRBJ2-5, with a weak D call TRBD2 (7 bases). Per the germline V gene, CDR1 is SGHDT and CDR2 is YYEEEE. This CDR3 region has 15 residues. V was shortened by 4 bases and J by 4 bases, with 17 bases between the two germline ends. CDR3 sequence: CASSQTRGLVETQYF. CDR3 DNA sequence: TGTGCCAGCAGCCAGACGCGGGGGCTAGTAGAGACCCAGTACTTC.

The chain uses TRBV11-2 and TRBJ2-5; no firm D call. The CDR3 totals 14 residues. Germline loops: CDR1 SGHAT, CDR2 FQNNGV. The V end lost 5 bases, the J end lost 4 bases, and 14 bases lay between the germline ends. Here the CDR3 DNA reads TGTGCCAGCAGCCGCGCCTCCCCCCCAGAGACCCAGTACTTC. It is translated as CASSRASPPETQYF.

The V and J genes are TRBV29-1 and TRBJ2-3, with 8 bases aligning to TRBD1. Germline V gene data show CDR1 as SQVTM and CDR2 as ANQGSEA. The CDR3 totals 13 residues. The ends lost 7 bases at V and 5 bases at J; junction bases unmatched: 8. Written as DNA, the CDR3 is TGCAGCGAACGCAGGGGGCAAGGAGATACGCAGTATTTT. Translating it yields CSERRGQGDTQYF.

This chain joins TRBV28 and TRBJ1-1; 7 bases line up with TRBD1. Germline V gene sequence: CDR1 MDHEN, CDR2 SYDVKM. This CDR3 is built from 13 residues. Trimming at V came to 7 bases and at J to 6 bases, leaving 8 bases not matched to a gene. Here the CDR3 DNA reads TGTGCCAGCAAAACAACCAGGGGGGCTGAAGCTTTCTTT. Protein: CASKTTRGAEAFF.

In this sample, this clone turned up once. This chain connects TRBV10-1 to TRBJ2-2; 9 nucleotides line up with TRBD1. The CDR3 runs 14 residues. CDR1 is WNHNN and CDR2 is SYGVQD in the germline V gene (reference sequence). Trimming took 9 bases from V and 2 from J; bases not matched to a gene: 4. The CDR3 region is CASGGQGNTGELFF. DNA for the CDR3: TGCGCCAGTGGGGGACAGGGCAACACCGGGGAGCTGTTTTTT.

The chain is built from TRBV4-2 and TRBJ1-1, with 7 bases fitting TRBD1. The CDR3 is 15 residues long. Trimming at V came to 2 bases and at J to 5 bases, leaving 8 bases not matched to a gene. CDR1 and CDR2 from the germline V gene are LGHNA and YNFKEQ. This CDR3 is CASSQSPTGRTEAFF. The DNA of the CDR3 is TGTGCCAGCAGCCAAAGCCCGACAGGGAGAACTGAAGCTTTCTTT.

This chain uses TRBV2 with TRBJ2-3, with D possibly being TRBD2 (6 bases). CDR1 is SNHLY and CDR2 is FYNNEI in the germline V gene. The CDR3 is made up of 11 amino acids. V was trimmed by 11 bases and J by 10 bases, leaving 16 bases between them. CDR3: CAPASATAQYF. As DNA, the CDR3 is TGTGCCCCAGCTAGCGCCACCGCGCAGTATTTT.

This clone was seen a handful of times. The V call is TRBV19, the J call TRBJ2-4, with D possibly TRBD1 on 5 matching bases. CDR3 length equals 17 residues. Germline V CDR1 and CDR2: LNHDA, SQIVND (reference sequence). V was pared by 0 bases and J by 1 base, with 13 bases between. The CDR3 sequence is CASSIESRVVAKNIQYF. CDR3 DNA sequence: TGTGCCAGTAGTATAGAGTCCAGGGTGGTTGCCAAAAACATTCAGTACTTC.

On this clone itself: Because it lacks the conserved phenylalanine or tryptophan at the end, this CDR3 is likely a read error. The CDR3 region has the DNA TGTGCCAGCAGCCGTTCCCGGGACAGTAGATTTTACGAGCAGTACCTC. Translating gives CASSRSRDSRFYEQYL. The rearrangement links TRBV13 to TRBJ2-7; 7 positions agree with TRBD1. The CDR3 contains 16 residues. CDR1 is PRHDT and CDR2 is FYEKMQ in the germline V gene (reference sequence). The V segment lost 5 bases and the J segment 4 bases; nucleotides outside the gene matches: 14.

This clone is a singleton in its sample. The rearrangement uses TRBV6-1 and TRBJ2-7; D gene unclear. Germline loops: CDR1 MNHNS, CDR2 SASEGT. Trimming pared 1 base from V and 2 bases from J, leaving 12 bases between. This CDR3 spans 15 amino acids. CDR3 protein: CASSEVVSVTYEQYF. CDR3 nucleotide sequence: TGTGCCAGCAGTGAAGTTGTCAGCGTAACCTACGAGCAGTACTTC.